The T cell receptor (beta chain) described here comes from a study of radiotherapy plus CTLA-4 blockade in lung cancer. Background on the study: Objective responses were documented in around 19% of patients, with disease control in just over 30%. Notes on the study in general: Blood-borne expansion of tumor-derived TCR clones followed radiotherapy plus ipilimumab.

Enrolled patients, whose metastatic non-small-cell lung cancer was chemo-refractory, received focal radiation plus CTLA-4 blockade with ipilimumab. The CDR3 runs to 13 residues. Germline CDR1 reads SGHRS; CDR2 reads YFSETQ. The J segment lost 3 bases and the V segment lost 7 bases, leaving 4 bases of the junction unmatched. With regard to this clone: As yet, its antigen is unknown.

Clones were read by immunoSEQ multiplex PCR, and TCRdb kept only the in-frame ones, dropping some. The repertoire includes just under 60,000 clones, around 68% of them detected once, and approximately 8.6% sits in the top ten. This receptor was identified in a human donor with non-small cell lung cancer whose response to radiotherapy plus ipilimumab could not be evaluated. The sequencing used peripheral blood, collected from a patient treated with radiotherapy plus ipilimumab. The V and J genes are TRBV5-1 and TRBJ1-2; 9 bases align to TRBD1. In nucleotides, the CDR3 is TGCGCCAGCTTGGGGACAGGGTACTATGGCTACACCTTC. Residues: CASLGTGYYGYTF.